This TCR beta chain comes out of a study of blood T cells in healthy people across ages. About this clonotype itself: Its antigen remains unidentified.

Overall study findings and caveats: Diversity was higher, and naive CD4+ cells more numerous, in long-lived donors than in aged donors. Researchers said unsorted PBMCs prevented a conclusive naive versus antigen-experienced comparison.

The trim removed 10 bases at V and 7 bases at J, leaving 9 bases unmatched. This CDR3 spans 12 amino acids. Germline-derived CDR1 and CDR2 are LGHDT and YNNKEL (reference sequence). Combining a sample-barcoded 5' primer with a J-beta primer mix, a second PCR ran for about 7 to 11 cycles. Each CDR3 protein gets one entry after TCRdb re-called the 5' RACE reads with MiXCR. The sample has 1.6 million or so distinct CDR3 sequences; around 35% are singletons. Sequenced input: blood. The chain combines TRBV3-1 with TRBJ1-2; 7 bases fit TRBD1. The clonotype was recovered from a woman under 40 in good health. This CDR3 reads CATGQAHSGYTF. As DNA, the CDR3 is TGTGCCACAGGACAGGCTCACTCTGGCTACACCTTC.